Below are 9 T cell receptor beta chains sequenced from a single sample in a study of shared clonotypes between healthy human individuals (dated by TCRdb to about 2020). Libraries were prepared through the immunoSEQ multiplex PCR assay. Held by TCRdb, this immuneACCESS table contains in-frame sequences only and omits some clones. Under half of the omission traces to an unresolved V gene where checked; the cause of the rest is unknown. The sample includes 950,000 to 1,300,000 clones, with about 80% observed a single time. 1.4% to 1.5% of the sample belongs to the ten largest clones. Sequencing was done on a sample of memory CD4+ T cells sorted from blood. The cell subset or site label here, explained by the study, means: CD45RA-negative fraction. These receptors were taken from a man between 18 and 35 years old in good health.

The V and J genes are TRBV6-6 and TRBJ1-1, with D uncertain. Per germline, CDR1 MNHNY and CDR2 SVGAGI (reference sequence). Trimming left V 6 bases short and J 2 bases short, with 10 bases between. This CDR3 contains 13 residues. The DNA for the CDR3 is TGTGCCAGCAGCCCCTCCCATAACACTGAAGCTTTCTTT. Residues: CASSPSHNTEAFF.

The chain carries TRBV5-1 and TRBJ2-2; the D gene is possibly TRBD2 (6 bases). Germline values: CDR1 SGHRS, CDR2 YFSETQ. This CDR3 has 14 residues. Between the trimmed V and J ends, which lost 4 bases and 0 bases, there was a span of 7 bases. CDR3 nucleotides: TGCGCCAGCAGCGGGGGGACGAACACCGGGGAGCTGTTTTTT. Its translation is CASSGGTNTGELFF.

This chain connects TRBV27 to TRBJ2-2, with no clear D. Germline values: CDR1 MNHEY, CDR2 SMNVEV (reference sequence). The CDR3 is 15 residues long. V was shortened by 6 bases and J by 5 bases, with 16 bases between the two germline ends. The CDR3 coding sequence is TGTGCCAGCAGCACCGCAGTGCTTGGGACCGGGGAGCTGTTTTTT. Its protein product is CASSTAVLGTGELFF.

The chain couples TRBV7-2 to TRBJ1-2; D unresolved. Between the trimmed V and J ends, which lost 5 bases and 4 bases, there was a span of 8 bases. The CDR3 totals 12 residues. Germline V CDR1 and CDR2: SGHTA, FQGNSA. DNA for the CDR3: TGTGCCAGCAGCGTGGACCTCTATGGCTACACCTTC. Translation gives CASSVDLYGYTF.

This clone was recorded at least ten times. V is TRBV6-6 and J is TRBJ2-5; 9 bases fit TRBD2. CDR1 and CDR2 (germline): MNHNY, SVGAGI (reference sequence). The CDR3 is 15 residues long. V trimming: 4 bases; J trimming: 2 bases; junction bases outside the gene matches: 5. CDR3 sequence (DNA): TGTGCCAGCAGTTCCCTCCTAGCGGGGCAAGAGACCCAGTACTTC. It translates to CASSSLLAGQETQYF.

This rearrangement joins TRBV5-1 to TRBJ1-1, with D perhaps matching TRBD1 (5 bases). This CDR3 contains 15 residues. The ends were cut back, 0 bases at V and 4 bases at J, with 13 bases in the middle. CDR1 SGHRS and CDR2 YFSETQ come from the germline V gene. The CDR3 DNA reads TGCGCCAGCAGCTTGGCCACAGGTTTGTCCACTGAAGCTTTCTTT. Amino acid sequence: CASSLATGLSTEAFF.

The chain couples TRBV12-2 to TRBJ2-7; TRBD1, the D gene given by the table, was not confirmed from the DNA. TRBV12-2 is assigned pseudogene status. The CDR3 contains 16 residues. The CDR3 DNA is TGTGCAAGTCGCTTAGCCACACAGGGGTGCACCTACGAGCAGTACTTC. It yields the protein CASRLATQGCTYEQYF.

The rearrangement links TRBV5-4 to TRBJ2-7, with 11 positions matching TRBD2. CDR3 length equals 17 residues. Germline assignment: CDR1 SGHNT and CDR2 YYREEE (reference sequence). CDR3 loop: CATYSAGTSGFKYEQYF. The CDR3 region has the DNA TGTGCAACCTACTCGGCCGGGACTAGCGGATTTAAATACGAGCAGTACTTC. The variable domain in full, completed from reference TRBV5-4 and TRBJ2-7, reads ETGVTQSPTHLIKTRGQQVTLRCSSQSGHNTVSWYQQALGQGPQFIFQYYREEENGRGNFPPRFSGLQFPNYSSELNVNALELDDSALYLCATYSAGTSGFKYEQYFGPGTRLTVT.

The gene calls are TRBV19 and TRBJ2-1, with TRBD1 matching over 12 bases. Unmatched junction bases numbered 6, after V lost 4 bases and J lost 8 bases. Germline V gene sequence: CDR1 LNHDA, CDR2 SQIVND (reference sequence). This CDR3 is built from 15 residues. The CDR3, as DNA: TGTGCCAGTAGTAGACCGGGACAGGGGGCTTATGAGCAGTTCTTC. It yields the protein CASSRPGQGAYEQFF.